This T cell receptor beta chain derives from a study of cytomegalovirus exposure and HLA in healthy donors. The PCR used 60 Vbeta and 13 Jbeta primers. Sequencing used immunoSEQ multiplex PCR; TCRdb keeps in-frame clones, though not all of them. Counted here are 150,000 to 200,000 clones, around 75% occurring once; the ten biggest clones make up approximately 4.4%. The germline gives CDR1 MNHNS, CDR2 SASEGT. The length of the CDR3 is 15 residues. Trimming stripped 8 bases from V and 11 bases from J, with 26 bases between. This clone was seen a handful of times. The chain has TRBV6-1 and TRBJ2-3; possibly TRBD2 for D (6 bases). This clonotype originated in a man in his late teens or twenties in good health and CMV-seropositive. The sample consisted of PBMCs. The CDR3: CASRAEWGERYGQYF. The CDR3, as DNA: TGTGCCAGCCGCGCGGAGTGGGGGGAGAGGTACGGGCAGTATTTT.